This T cell receptor beta chain was captured by sequencing in a study of T cell changes during pregnancy in multiple sclerosis. From germline, CDR1 is MGHRA and CDR2 YSYEKL. This CDR3 has 17 amino acids. V shed 3 bases and J 4 bases; nucleotides not matched to a gene: 11. Profiled with immunoSEQ multiplex PCR; TCRdb holds only in-frame clones, not every one. Among around 40,000 clones listed, around nine tenths were seen once. This TCR came from a female donor with multiple sclerosis, enrolled in a pregnancy study. This rearrangement joins TRBV4-1 to TRBJ1-5, with 8 bases fitting TRBD1. The specimen comprised CD4+ T cells from peripheral blood mononuclear cells, sampled in the second trimester of pregnancy. In nucleotides, the CDR3 is TGCGCCAGCAGCCAGGACAGGGCTGGAGTCCATAATCAGCCCCAGCATTTT. Its translation is CASSQDRAGVHNQPQHF.